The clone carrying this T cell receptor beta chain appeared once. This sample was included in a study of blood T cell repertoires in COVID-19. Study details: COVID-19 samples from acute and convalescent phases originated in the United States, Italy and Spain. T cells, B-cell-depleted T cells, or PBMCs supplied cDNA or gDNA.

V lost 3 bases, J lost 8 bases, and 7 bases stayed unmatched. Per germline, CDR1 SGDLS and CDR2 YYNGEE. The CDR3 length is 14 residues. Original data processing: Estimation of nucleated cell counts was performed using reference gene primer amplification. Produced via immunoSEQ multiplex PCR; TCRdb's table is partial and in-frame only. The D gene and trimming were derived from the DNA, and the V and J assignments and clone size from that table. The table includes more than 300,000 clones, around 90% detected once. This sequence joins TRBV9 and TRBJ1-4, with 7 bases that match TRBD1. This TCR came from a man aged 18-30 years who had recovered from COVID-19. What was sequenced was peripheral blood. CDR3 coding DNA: TGTGCCAGCAGCGAAGGCAGGGGGGACGAAAAACTGTTTTTT. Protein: CASSEGRGDEKLFF.